This TCR beta chain was profiled in a study of T-cell memory formation after mild COVID-19. Findings and caveats of the study: A balance of CD4 and CD8 characterized clones contracting day 15 to 85, whereas later expanders leaned CD4+. Clones that contracted clustered mainly in CM and EM if CD4+ and in EMRA if CD8+.

TCRdb reprocessed the 5' RACE reads via MiXCR and lists one record per CDR3 protein. The table has approximately 250,000 distinct CDR3 sequences, under 20% seen once. Trimming cost V 2 bases and J 7 bases, with 11 bases left between them. Germline V gene sequence: CDR1 SEHNR, CDR2 FQNEAQ (reference sequence). The CDR3 is 13 residues long. Of note for this clonotype: Its target is unknown.

The sequence was obtained from a man aged 18 to 35 who had mild COVID-19 (a few samples of this study predate the infection). Cell type and time point are not known. Sequenced: PBMCs or a T cell subset sorted from them (not recorded which). The chain combines TRBV7-9 with TRBJ2-5; D gene uncertain. The CDR3 bases are TGTGCCAGCAGCTTACCTCCAGAGGCGACCCAGTACTTC. It codes for CASSLPPEATQYF. The full variable domain, with the rest looked up from reference TRBV7-9 and TRBJ2-5, is DTGVSQNPRHKITKRGQNVTFRCDPISEHNRLYWYRQTLGQGPEFLTYFQNEAQLEKSRLLSDRFSAERPKGSFSTLEIQRTEQGDSAMYLCASSLPPEATQYFGPGTRLLVL.